This T cell receptor (beta chain) came from a study of neurological immune-mediated disorders. 5'RACE generated cDNA with 10-nucleotide random UMIs. TCRdb reprocessed the 5' RACE reads with MiXCR, giving one entry per CDR3 protein. The sample includes tens of thousands of distinct CDR3 sequences, approximately 5% seen only once; the top ten take 2% to 2.5%. This clonotype was picked up many times. The target antigen is unknown. Study-wide results and caveats: None of the CDR3 amino acid sequences found in expanded clones was shared across subjects. This suggests that the TCR-beta repertoires were private in all groups. While HTLV-1-associated myelopathy showed the greatest TCR clonal expansion, multiple sclerosis showed the least, falling below healthy controls.

The ends were cut back, 3 bases at V and 4 bases at J, with 13 bases in the middle. The length of the CDR3 is 14 residues. Per germline, CDR1 DFQATT and CDR2 SNEGSKA (reference sequence). Source material: PBMCs. The chain joins TRBV20-1 to TRBJ1-5; D gene ambiguous. This TCR was sampled from a woman aged 30 to 39 with multiple sclerosis. The CDR3 is CSASLGPYNQPQHF. The CDR3 DNA follows: TGCAGTGCTAGTTTAGGGCCCTATAATCAGCCCCAGCATTTT.